This T cell receptor (beta chain) was recovered during a study of CD8+ T cells in alopecia areata. Study information: It was oral tofacitinib, at 5 to 10 mg twice daily, that treated patients received. Tofacitinib dosing lasted 6 to 18 months, which was then followed by 6 months off drug.

Germline V gene data show CDR1 as SNHLY and CDR2 as FYNNEI. V shed 7 bases and J shed 7 bases, with 9 bases lying between them. The CDR3 is made up of 11 amino acids. Comment on this clone: The antigen is undetermined.

Study conclusions and caveats: Lesional scalp displayed greater clonality than normal scalp, most notably in alopecia totalis/universalis. Normal skin contains resident alphabeta T cells, and these are also sequenced in scalp samples.

Extracted RNA was reverse transcribed into cDNA, the sequencing template. Libraries were prepared by immunoSEQ multiplex PCR; TCRdb keeps only in-frame clonotypes and omits some of them. The repertoire includes 120,000 to 150,000 clones, around 87% of them detected once, and about 15% sits in the top ten. The TCR originated in a human donor with alopecia areata. Sequencing was performed on CD8+ T cells sorted from blood, taken at week 0. The chain recombines TRBV2 with TRBJ2-3; D is perhaps TRBD2 (6 bases). The chain's CDR3 is CASNGDYTQYF. The CDR3 DNA follows: TGTGCCAGCAATGGGGACTATACGCAGTATTTT.